What follows is one T cell receptor (beta chain) and its context. No antigen is known for it. Germline values: CDR1 SGHTA, CDR2 FQGNSA. This CDR3 contains 15 residues. V was clipped by 5 bases and J by 0 bases, with 13 bases between them. These data are taken from a study of lymphopenia after photon versus proton radiotherapy. The data were produced by immunoSEQ multiplex PCR, yet TCRdb's version contains in-frame clones alone and is incomplete. The table includes under 65,000 clones, 65% to 85% detected once. Overall study findings and caveats: After lymphocyte nadir, photon-treated repertoires showed oligoclonal expansion, especially CD8+ Temra. Authors raise, but do not show, better survival with proton therapy. Relative stability marked proton patients; photon patients lost diversity and naive cells. A bigger post-nadir fall in TCR diversity correlated inversely with survival time in deceased patients.

This material consisted of peripheral blood, taken from a patient treated with proton-based radiotherapy. This TCR derives from a man aged 60 to 69 with pancreatic cancer. This sequence joins TRBV7-2 and TRBJ1-1; no reliable D call. The CDR3 loop is CASSKNGNLNTEAFF. The CDR3 coding sequence is TGTGCCAGCAGCAAAAACGGGAACCTGAACACTGAAGCTTTCTTT.